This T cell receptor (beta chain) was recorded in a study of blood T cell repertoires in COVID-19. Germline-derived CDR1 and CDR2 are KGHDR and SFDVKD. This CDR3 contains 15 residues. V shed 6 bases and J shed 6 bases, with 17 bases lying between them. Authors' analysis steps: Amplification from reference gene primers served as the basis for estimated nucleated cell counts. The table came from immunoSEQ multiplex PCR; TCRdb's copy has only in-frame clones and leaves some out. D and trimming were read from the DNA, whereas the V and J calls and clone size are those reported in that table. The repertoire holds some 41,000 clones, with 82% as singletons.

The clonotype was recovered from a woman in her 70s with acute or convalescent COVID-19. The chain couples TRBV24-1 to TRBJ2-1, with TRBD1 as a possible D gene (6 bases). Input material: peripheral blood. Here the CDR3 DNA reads TGTGCCACCAGTCCACAGGGTAAAGTATCCAATGAGCAGTTCTTC. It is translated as CATSPQGKVSNEQFF.